This paragraph covers one T cell receptor beta chain sequence. There is no known antigen for this receptor. No per-base quality is available; no much larger clone lies one base away. Including the terminal cysteine and phenylalanine, the CDR3 comprises 14 residues. Only the CDR3 region is kept as DNA, spanning 42 bases read in frame from base 1. V is clipped by 2 bases and J by 3 bases, and the sequence between their germline boundaries is 11 bases long. According to the germline V gene, CDR1 reads SGHVS and CDR2 reads FQNEAQ. Read against the paper, the sample's time point label means: baseline before first vaccination. Vaccinee samples were obtained from the UK trials COV001 and COV002, which included a single-blind randomized controlled phase 2/3 trial of AZD1222 (ChAdOx1 nCoV-19) in healthy adults. For TCRbeta chain sequencing, PBMC samples were collected from trial participants at day 0 and at day 28 after the second dose.

The sample comes from a study of T cell responses to AZD1222 COVID-19 vaccine (dated by TCRdb to the early 2020s). Describing the broader study: AZD1222 recipients given second doses at about 4 weeks or at about 12 weeks were pooled, since spike-specific TCR depth and breadth were not found to differ between the two schedules. A total of just over 230 trial participants underwent TCR sequencing, of whom nearly 210 received two doses of AZD1222 and around 25 received two doses of the MenACWY control vaccine. Trial participants were enrolled by age into 18-55, 56-69 and 70-plus year subgroups, with 148, 28 and 57 TCR-sequenced participants respectively. Overall study results and their limits: Most participants were white British and females outnumbered males, and the authors suggested that clonal diversity may have been underestimated. Spike-specific TCR breadth and depth rose significantly after two AZD1222 doses compared with day 0 and with MenACWY recipients. Because no day 14 peak-response samples were available, the repertoires could be characterized only after the peak T cell response. Vaccine-associated CD4 TCRs spanned the whole spike protein, with dominant responses in regions 160-218 and 743-854. In the small 56-69-year group, the increase in depth fell short of significance, most likely because of low power. Reportedly, almost half of the unique spike-specific TCRs recognized epitopes lying outside the regions that are mutated in the B.1.351 and B.1.1.7 variants. Conclusions about previously exposed vaccinees are limited because only six or seven AZD1222 recipients were SARS-CoV-2 seropositive at baseline.

The CDR3 regions of human TCRbeta chains were analyzed by immunosequencing. In the original analysis: TCRs in the repertoires were matched against a reference library of SARS-CoV-2-specific TCRs that had been generated with the MIRA antigen-specificity platform. Breadth meant the fraction of unique TCRs that were SARS-CoV-2-associated, whereas depth meant the fraction of total T cells that were SARS-CoV-2-associated. Each spike-specific TCR was assigned to its reactive spike region and to a CD4 or CD8 class using the MIRA data. Log10-transformed breadth and depth values were compared by one-way ANOVA with Sidak's multiple comparisons tests. TCRdb's version of the immuneACCESS table is confined to in-frame rearrangements and falls short of the full clone set. An unresolved V gene accounts for under half of the shortfall where checked; the remainder is of unknown origin. The V and J calls and clone size come from that table; D and trimming were worked out from the DNA. Recorded for this sample are about 100,000 clones; over 90% of them occurred a single time. The ten biggest clones cover around 5% of the sample.

Material: peripheral blood, obtained on day 0 of AZD1222 vaccination. The chain links TRBV7-8 with TRBJ2-7; the D gene is tentatively TRBD1 or TRBD2, each matching 5 bases. The clonotype comes from an adult in good health. The bases are TGTGCCAGCAGCTTACAGGGAGTGGGCTACGAGCAGTACTTC. This encodes CASSLQGVGYEQYF.